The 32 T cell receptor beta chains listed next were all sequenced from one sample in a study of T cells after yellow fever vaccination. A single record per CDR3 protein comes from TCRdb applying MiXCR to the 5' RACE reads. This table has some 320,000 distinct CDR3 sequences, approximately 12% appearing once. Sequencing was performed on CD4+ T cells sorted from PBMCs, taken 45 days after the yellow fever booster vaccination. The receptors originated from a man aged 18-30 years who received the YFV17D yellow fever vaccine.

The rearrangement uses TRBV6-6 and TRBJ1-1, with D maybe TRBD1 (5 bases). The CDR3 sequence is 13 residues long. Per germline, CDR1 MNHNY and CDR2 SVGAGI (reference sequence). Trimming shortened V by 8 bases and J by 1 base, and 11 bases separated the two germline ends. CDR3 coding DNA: TGTGCCAGCGGGGGTACAGCGAACACTGAAGCTTTCTTT. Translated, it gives CASGGTANTEAFF.

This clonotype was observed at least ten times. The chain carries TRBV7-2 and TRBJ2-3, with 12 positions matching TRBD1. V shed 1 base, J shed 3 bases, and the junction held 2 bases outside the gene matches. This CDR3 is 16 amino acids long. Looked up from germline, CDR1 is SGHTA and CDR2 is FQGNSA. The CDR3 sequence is CASSLGGQGATDTQYF. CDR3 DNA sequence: TGTGCCAGCAGCTTAGGGGGACAGGGGGCTACAGATACGCAGTATTTT. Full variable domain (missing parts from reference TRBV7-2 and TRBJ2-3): GAGVSQSPSNKVTEKGKDVELRCDPISGHTALYWYRQSLGQGLEFLIYFQGNSAPDKSGLPSDRFSAERTGGSVSTLTIQRTQQEDSAVYLCASSLGGQGATDTQYFGPGTRLTVL.

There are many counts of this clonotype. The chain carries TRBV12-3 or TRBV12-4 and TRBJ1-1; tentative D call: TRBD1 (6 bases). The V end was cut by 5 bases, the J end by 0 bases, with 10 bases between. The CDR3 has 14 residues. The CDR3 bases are TGTGCCAGCAGTCGCCAGGGGATGAACACTGAAGCTTTCTTT. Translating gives CASSRQGMNTEAFF.

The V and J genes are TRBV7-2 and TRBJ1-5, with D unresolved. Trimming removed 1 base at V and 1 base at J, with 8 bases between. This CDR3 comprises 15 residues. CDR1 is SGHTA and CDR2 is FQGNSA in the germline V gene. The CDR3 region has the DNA TGTGCCAGCAGCTTAGAACTGAGAAGCAATCAGCCCCAGCATTTT. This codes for CASSLELRSNQPQHF.

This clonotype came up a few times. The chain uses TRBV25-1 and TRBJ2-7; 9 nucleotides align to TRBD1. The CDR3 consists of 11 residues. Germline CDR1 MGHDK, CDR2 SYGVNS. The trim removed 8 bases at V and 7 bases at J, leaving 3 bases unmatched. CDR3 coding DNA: TGTGCCAGCGACAGGGGGAGTGAGCAGTACTTC. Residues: CASDRGSEQYF.

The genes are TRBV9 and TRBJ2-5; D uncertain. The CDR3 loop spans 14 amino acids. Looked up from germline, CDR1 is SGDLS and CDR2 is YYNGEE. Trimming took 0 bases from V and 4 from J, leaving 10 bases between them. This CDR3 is CASSVAVSTETQYF. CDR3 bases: TGTGCCAGCAGCGTAGCAGTGTCAACAGAGACCCAGTACTTC. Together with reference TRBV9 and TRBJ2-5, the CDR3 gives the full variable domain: DSGVTQTPKHLITATGQRVTLRCSPRSGDLSVYWYQQSLDQGLQFLIQYYNGEERAKGNILERFSAQQFPDLHSELNLSSLELGDSALYFCASSVAVSTETQYFGPGTRLLVL.

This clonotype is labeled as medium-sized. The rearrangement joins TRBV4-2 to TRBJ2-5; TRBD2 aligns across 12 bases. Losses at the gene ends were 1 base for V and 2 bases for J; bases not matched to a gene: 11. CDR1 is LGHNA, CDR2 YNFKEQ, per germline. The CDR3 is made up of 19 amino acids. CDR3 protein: CASSQVPLTLAGGQETQYF. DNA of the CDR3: TGTGCCAGCAGCCAAGTCCCCCTCACTCTAGCGGGGGGGCAAGAGACCCAGTACTTC.

The CDR3 sequence: CSVRNRMTNYGYTF. In DNA, the CDR3 is TGCAGCGTCAGAAACAGGATGACGAACTATGGCTACACCTTC. The J gene is TRBJ1-2, the V gene TRBV29-1; the D gene is possibly TRBD1 (5 bases). The germline V and J ends were trimmed by 6 bases and 2 bases, with 16 bases remaining between them. Germline-derived CDR1 and CDR2 are SQVTM and ANQGSEA. There are 14 residues in the CDR3. The whole variable domain, remainder taken from reference TRBV29-1 and TRBJ1-2, is SAVISQKPSRDICQRGTSLTIQCQVDSQVTMMFWYRQQPGQSLTLIATANQGSEATYESGFVIDKFPISRPNLTFSTLTVSNMSPEDSSIYLCSVRNRMTNYGYTFGSGTRLTVV.

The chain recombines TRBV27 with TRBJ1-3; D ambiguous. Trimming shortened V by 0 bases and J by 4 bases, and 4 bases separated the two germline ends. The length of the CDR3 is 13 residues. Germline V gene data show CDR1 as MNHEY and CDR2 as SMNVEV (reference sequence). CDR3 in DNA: TGTGCCAGCAGTTTATCGCCCGGAAACACCATATATTTT. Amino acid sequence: CASSLSPGNTIYF.

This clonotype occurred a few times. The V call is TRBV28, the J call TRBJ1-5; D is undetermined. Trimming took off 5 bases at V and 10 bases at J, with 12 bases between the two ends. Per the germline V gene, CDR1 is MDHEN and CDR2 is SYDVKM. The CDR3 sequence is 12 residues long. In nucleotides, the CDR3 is TGTGCCAGCAGTACGGCGGGGAACCCCCAGCATTTT. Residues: CASSTAGNPQHF.

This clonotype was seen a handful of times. The DNA of the CDR3 is TGCAGCGTTGAAAGGCAGATTTCAACTGAAGCTTTCTTT. Translation: CSVERQISTEAFF. The genes are TRBV29-1 and TRBJ1-1; no clear D gene. Germline V gene lookup returns CDR1 SQVTM and CDR2 ANQGSEA. The CDR3 spans 13 residues. With 2 bases removed from V and 5 bases from J, the gap between germline ends came to 12 bases. Drawing the rest from reference TRBV29-1 and TRBJ1-1, the complete variable domain is SAVISQKPSRDICQRGTSLTIQCQVDSQVTMMFWYRQQPGQSLTLIATANQGSEATYESGFVIDKFPISRPNLTFSTLTVSNMSPEDSSIYLCSVERQISTEAFFGQGTRLTVV.

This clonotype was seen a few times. The CDR3 nucleotides read TGTGCCAGCAGCCGTGCTGGCTCTGGAAACACCATATATTTT. Its translation is CASSRAGSGNTIYF. This sequence joins TRBV7-3 and TRBJ1-3; D ambiguous. V was cut by 5 bases and J by 0 bases, with 8 bases left in between. Germline V gives CDR1 SGHTA, CDR2 FQGTGA. The CDR3 sequence is 14 residues long.

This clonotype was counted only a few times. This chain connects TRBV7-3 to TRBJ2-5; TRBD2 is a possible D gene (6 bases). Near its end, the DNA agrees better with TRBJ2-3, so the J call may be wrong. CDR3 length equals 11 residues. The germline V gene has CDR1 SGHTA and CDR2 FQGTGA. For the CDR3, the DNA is TGTGCCAGCAGCTCCGGGGGTACGCAGTATTTT. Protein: CASSSGGTQYF.

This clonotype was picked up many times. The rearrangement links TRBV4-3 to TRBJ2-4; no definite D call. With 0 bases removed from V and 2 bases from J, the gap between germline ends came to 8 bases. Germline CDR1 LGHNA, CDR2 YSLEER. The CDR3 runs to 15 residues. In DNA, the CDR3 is TGCGCCAGCAGCCAAGATCTAGGGCCCAAAAACATTCAGTACTTC. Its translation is CASSQDLGPKNIQYF.

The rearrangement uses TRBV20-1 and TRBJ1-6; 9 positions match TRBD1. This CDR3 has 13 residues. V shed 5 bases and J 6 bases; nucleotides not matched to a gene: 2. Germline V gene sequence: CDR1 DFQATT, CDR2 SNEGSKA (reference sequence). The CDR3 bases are TGCAGTGCTCCGGACAGGGGTAATTCACCCCTCCACTTT. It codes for CSAPDRGNSPLHF.

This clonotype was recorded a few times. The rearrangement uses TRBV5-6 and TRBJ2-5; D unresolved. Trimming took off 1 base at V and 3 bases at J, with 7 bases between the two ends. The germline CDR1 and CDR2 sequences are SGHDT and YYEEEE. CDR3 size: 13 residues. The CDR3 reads CASSLRSEETQYF. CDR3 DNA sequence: TGTGCCAGCAGCTTGCGGTCTGAAGAGACCCAGTACTTC.

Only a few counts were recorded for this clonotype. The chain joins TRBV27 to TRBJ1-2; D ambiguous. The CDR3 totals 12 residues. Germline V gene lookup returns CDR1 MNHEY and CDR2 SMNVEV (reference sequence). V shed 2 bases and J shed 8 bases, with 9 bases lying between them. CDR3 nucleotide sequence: TGTGCCAGCAGTTTACGGGGATCGGGCTACACCTTC. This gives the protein CASSLRGSGYTF.

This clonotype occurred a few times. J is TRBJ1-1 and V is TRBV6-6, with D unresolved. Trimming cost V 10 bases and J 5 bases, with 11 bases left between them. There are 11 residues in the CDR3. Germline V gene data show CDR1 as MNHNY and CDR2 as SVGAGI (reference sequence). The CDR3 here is CATRVGTEAFF. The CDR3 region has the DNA TGTGCCACACGGGTCGGGACTGAAGCTTTCTTT.

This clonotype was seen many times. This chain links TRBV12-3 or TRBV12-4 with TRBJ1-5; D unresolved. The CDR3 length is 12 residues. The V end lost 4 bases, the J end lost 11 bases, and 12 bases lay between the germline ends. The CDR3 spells CASSSPLVSQHF. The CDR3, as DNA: TGTGCCAGCAGTTCCCCGCTTGTGTCCCAGCATTTT.

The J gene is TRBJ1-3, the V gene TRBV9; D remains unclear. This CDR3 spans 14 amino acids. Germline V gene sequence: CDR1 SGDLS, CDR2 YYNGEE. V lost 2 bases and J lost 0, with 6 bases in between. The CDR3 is CASSVGRSGNTIYF. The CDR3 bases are TGTGCCAGCAGCGTCGGACGCTCTGGAAACACCATATATTTT.

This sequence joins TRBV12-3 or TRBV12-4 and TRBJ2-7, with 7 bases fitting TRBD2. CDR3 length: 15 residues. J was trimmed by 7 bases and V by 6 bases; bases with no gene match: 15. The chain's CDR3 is CASSPRGAGVGEQYF. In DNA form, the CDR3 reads TGTGCCAGCAGCCCCCGCGGGGCGGGGGTGGGGGAGCAGTACTTC.

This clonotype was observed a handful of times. The CDR3 sequence is CASSPDPWGSYNEQFF. The CDR3 DNA is TGCGCCAGCAGCCCCGACCCCTGGGGCTCCTACAATGAGCAGTTCTTC. This rearrangement joins TRBV5-1 to TRBJ2-1; D unclear. This CDR3 is built from 16 residues. Trimming shortened V by 4 bases and J by 0 bases, and 14 bases separated the two germline ends. Germline CDR1 reads SGHRS; CDR2 reads YFSETQ.

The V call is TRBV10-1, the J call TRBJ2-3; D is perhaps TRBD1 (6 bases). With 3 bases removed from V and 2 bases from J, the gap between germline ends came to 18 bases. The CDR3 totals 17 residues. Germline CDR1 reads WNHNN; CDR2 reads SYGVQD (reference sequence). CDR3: CASSDPGQASATDTQYF. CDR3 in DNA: TGCGCCAGCAGTGACCCGGGACAAGCCAGCGCCACAGATACGCAGTATTTT.

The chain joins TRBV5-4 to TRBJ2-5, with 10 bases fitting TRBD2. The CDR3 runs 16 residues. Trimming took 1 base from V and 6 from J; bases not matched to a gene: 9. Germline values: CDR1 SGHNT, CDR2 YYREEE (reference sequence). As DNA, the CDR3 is TGTGCCAGCAGCTTGAGCGCAAGGACTAGCGGAAAGACCCAGTACTTC. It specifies CASSLSARTSGKTQYF.

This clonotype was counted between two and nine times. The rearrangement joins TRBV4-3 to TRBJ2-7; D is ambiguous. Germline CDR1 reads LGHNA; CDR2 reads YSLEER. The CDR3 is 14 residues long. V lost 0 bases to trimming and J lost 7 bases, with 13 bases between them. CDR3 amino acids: CASSQDLGIREQYF. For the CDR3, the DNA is TGCGCCAGCAGCCAAGATTTGGGGATTCGGGAGCAGTACTTC.

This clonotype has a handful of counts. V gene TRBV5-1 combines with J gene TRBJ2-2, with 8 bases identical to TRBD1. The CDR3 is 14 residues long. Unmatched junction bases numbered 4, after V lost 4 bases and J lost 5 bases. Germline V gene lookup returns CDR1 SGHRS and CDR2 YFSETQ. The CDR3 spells CASSDDRGTGELFF. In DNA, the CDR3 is TGCGCCAGCAGCGACGACAGGGGAACCGGGGAGCTGTTTTTT. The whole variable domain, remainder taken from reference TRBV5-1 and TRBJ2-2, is KAGVTQTPRYLIKTRGQQVTLSCSPISGHRSVSWYQQTPGQGLQFLFEYFSETQRNKGNFPGRFSGRQFSNSRSEMNVSTLELGDSALYLCASSDDRGTGELFFGEGSRLTVL.

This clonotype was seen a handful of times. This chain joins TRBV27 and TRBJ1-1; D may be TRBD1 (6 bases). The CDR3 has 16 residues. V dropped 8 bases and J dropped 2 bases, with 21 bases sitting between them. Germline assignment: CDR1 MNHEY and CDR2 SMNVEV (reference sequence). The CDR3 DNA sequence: TGTGCCAGCGGCCCCGGTTTAGGACAGTCCAACACTGAAGCTTTCTTT. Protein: CASGPGLGQSNTEAFF.

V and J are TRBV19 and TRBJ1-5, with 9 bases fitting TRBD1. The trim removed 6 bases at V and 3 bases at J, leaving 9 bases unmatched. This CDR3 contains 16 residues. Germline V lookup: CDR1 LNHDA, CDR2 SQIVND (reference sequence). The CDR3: CASSPGTGIYNQPQHF. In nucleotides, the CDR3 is TGTGCCAGTAGCCCCGGGACAGGGATTTACAATCAGCCCCAGCATTTT. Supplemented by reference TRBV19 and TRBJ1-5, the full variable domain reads DGGITQSPKYLFRKEGQNVTLSCEQNLNHDAMYWYRQDPGQGLRLIYYSQIVNDFQKGDIAEGYSVSREKKESFPLTVTSAQKNPTAFYLCASSPGTGIYNQPQHFGDGTRLSIL.

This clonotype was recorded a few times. The CDR3 here is CASSPRGQRGEAFF. In DNA, the CDR3 is TGTGCCAGCTCACCAAGAGGACAGCGAGGGGAAGCTTTCTTT. This sequence joins TRBV18 and TRBJ1-1; TRBD1 might be the D (6 bases). V lost 2 bases to trimming and J lost 8 bases, with 15 bases between them. The CDR3 contains 14 residues. Germline CDR1 is KGHSH and CDR2 is LQKENI.

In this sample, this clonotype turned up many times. CDR3 in amino acids: CASSQEGSGYTQYF. CDR3 in DNA: TGCGCCAGCAGCCAAGAGGGTAGCGGATATACGCAGTATTTT. This chain joins TRBV4-1 and TRBJ2-3; D is possibly TRBD2 (6 bases). This CDR3 is 14 amino acids long. The germline V gene encodes CDR1 MGHRA and CDR2 YSYEKL. Trimming took off 0 bases at V and 7 bases at J, with 11 bases between the two ends.

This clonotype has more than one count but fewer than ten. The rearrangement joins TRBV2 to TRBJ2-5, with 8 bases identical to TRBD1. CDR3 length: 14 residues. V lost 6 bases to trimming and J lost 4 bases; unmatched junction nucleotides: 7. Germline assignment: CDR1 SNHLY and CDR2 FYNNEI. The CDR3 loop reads CASRVDRAGETQYF. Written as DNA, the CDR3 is TGTGCCAGCAGAGTGGACAGGGCAGGAGAGACCCAGTACTTC. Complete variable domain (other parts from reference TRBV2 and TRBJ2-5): EPEVTQTPSHQVTQMGQEVILRCVPISNHLYFYWYRQILGQKVEFLVSFYNNEISEKSEIFDDQFSVERPDGSNFTLKIRSTKLEDSAMYFCASRVDRAGETQYFGPGTRLLVL.

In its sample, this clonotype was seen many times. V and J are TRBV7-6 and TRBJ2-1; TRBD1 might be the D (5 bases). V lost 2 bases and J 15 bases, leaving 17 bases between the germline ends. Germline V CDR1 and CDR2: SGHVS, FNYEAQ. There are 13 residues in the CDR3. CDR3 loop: CASSLQDARDRFF. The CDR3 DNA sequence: TGTGCCAGCAGCTTACAGGACGCCAGGGATCGGTTCTTC.